These 30 T cell receptor beta chains were all obtained from the same sample, sequenced in a study of T cell responses to AZD1222 COVID-19 vaccine. TCRdb's table, derived via immunoSEQ multiplex PCR, lists solely in-frame clones and lacks some. This sample yields about 96,000 clones, of which about 89% are seen a single time; approximately 1.5% belongs to the top ten. Sample: peripheral blood, taken on day 0 of AZD1222 vaccination. These receptors came from an adult in good health.

The chain couples TRBV14 to TRBJ2-3; D is unclear. This CDR3 has 16 residues. Trimming took off 0 bases at V and 2 bases at J, with 12 bases between the two ends. Germline loops: CDR1 SGHDN, CDR2 FVKESK. The CDR3 here is CASSQDINRLTDTQYF. The CDR3 DNA follows: TGTGCCAGCAGCCAAGATATAAACAGACTCACAGATACGCAGTATTTT.

In this sample, this clone turned up a few times. V is TRBV28 and J is TRBJ1-3, with no clear D. The germline V gene encodes CDR1 MDHEN and CDR2 SYDVKM. The CDR3 has 13 residues. V shed 1 base and J shed 2 bases, with 3 bases lying between them. The CDR3 is CASSLFAGNTIYF. The CDR3 DNA reads TGTGCCAGCAGTTTATTTGCTGGAAACACCATATATTTT.

The chain links TRBV6-1 to TRBJ2-1, with D maybe TRBD1 (6 bases). The CDR3 is 14 amino acids. Between the trimmed V and J ends, which lost 3 bases and 13 bases, there was a span of 19 bases. The germline V gene encodes CDR1 MNHNS and CDR2 SASEGT. In DNA form, the CDR3 reads TGTGCCAGCAGTGACGCCCTGGGGCCAGGGGCCCAGTTCTTC. It specifies CASSDALGPGAQFF.

The gene calls are TRBV7-9 and TRBJ1-6, with 8 positions matching TRBD1. This CDR3 has 13 amino acids. Looked up from germline, CDR1 is SEHNR and CDR2 is FQNEAQ (reference sequence). Trimming removed 7 bases from V and 7 bases from J; junction bases left unmatched: 3. CDR3 DNA: TGTGCCAGCATGGGACAGGAGAATTCACCCCTCCACTTT. Its translation: CASMGQENSPLHF.

This rearrangement joins TRBV4-3 to TRBJ2-1; possibly TRBD2 for D (5 bases). CDR1 LGHNA and CDR2 YSLEER come from the germline V gene. The CDR3 has 13 amino acids. The ends were cut back, 0 bases at V and 8 bases at J, with 8 bases in the middle. The CDR3 DNA reads TGCGCCAGCAGCCAAGATTTGCGGGATGAGCAGTTCTTC. It encodes CASSQDLRDEQFF.

The rearrangement joins TRBV2 to TRBJ1-2; 7 positions match TRBD1. Germline lookup yields CDR1 SNHLY and CDR2 FYNNEI. Germline trimming cut 0 bases from V and 4 bases from J; bases unmatched to any gene: 8. The length of the CDR3 is 16 residues. The CDR3 sequence: CASSEASRQGLYGYTF. CDR3 nucleotide sequence: TGTGCCAGCAGTGAAGCGTCGAGACAGGGCCTCTATGGCTACACCTTC.

This chain links TRBV28 with TRBJ1-2; a possible D gene is TRBD1 (6 bases). CDR1 and CDR2 (germline): MDHEN, SYDVKM. The V end was cut by 11 bases, the J end by 5 bases, with 21 bases between. This CDR3 has 14 residues. The CDR3 sequence: CASGGTGRIYGYTF. Written as DNA, the CDR3 is TGTGCCTCCGGGGGAACAGGGAGAATATATGGCTACACCTTC.

This clone was observed a single time. The chain is built from TRBV28 and TRBJ2-3; D uncertain. The length of the CDR3 is 11 residues. CDR1 and CDR2 from the germline V gene are MDHEN and SYDVKM. V lost 8 bases and J lost 5, with 8 bases in between. In DNA, the CDR3 is TGTGCCAGCGAAAAGGGAGATACGCAGTATTTT. Translation: CASEKGDTQYF.

The genes are TRBV3-1 (or the pseudogene TRBV3-2) and TRBJ2-7; D may correspond to TRBD1 or TRBD2 (5 bases each). From germline, CDR1 is LGHDT and CDR2 YNNKEL (reference sequence). Trimming removed 4 bases at V and 4 bases at J, with 14 bases between. This CDR3 comprises 14 residues. The CDR3 here is CASSRQVGEYEQYF. The CDR3, as DNA: TGTGCCAGCAGCCGTCAAGTGGGGGAGTACGAGCAGTACTTC.

This chain connects TRBV10-2 to TRBJ1-1, with a tentative D call TRBD1 (5 bases). Deletions cut 1 base from V and 5 bases from J, with 8 bases between. Germline CDR1 reads WSHSY; CDR2 reads SAAADI. There are 13 residues in the CDR3. CDR3 region: CASSEFPGTEAFF. The DNA of the CDR3 is TGCGCCAGCAGTGAGTTCCCAGGGACTGAAGCTTTCTTT.

The rearrangement links TRBV7-9 to TRBJ1-4; D gene ambiguous. Germline V gives CDR1 SEHNR, CDR2 FQNEAQ (reference sequence). This CDR3 region has 12 residues. With 3 bases removed from V and 8 bases from J, the gap between germline ends came to 7 bases. The CDR3 DNA reads TGTGCCAGCAGCTTGGGTTTGGAAAAACTGTTTTTT. Translating it yields CASSLGLEKLFF.

V and J are TRBV7-5 and TRBJ1-1; the table's D gene call, TRBD1, was not cross checked with the DNA. TRBV7-5 is given as a pseudogene. The length of the CDR3 is 19 residues. CDR3 sequence: CARSLSLRQGERKNTEAFF. The CDR3 nucleotides are TGTGCCAGAAGCTTATCCCTGAGACAGGGCGAACGTAAGAACACTGAAGCTTTCTTT.

The rearrangement links TRBV2 to TRBJ1-2; 9 bases agree with TRBD1. The CDR3 loop spans 13 amino acids. CDR1 is SNHLY and CDR2 is FYNNEI in the germline V gene. V was clipped by 7 bases and J by 7 bases; unmatched bases: 7. The CDR3 protein is CASIGQGRGGYTF. The CDR3 coding sequence is TGTGCCAGCATCGGACAGGGGAGAGGTGGCTACACCTTC.

This clone was seen once. The V call is TRBV11-2, the J call TRBJ2-7; no definite D call. The V gene lost 5 bases and the J gene lost 0 bases, with 11 bases spanning the gap. This CDR3 is built from 14 residues. Germline CDR1 and CDR2: SGHAT and FQNNGV. The CDR3 DNA follows: TGTGCCAGCAGCCTAGGACCACCCTCCTACGAGCAGTACTTC. Translated: CASSLGPPSYEQYF.

The rearrangement links TRBV30 to TRBJ2-7; weak D call: TRBD1 (5 bases). Trimming cost V 1 base and J 5 bases, with 9 bases left between them. The CDR3 loop spans 12 amino acids. Germline lookup yields CDR1 GTSNPN and CDR2 SVGIG (reference sequence). The chain's CDR3 is CAWSGQGDEQYF. In nucleotides, the CDR3 is TGTGCCTGGAGTGGGCAGGGCGACGAGCAGTACTTC. The whole variable domain, remainder taken from reference TRBV30 and TRBJ2-7, is SQTIHQWPATLVQPVGSPLSLECTVEGTSNPNLYWYRQAAGRGLQLLFYSVGIGQISSEVPQNLSASRPQDRQFILSSKKLLLSDSGFYLCAWSGQGDEQYFGPGTRLTVT.

The V gene is TRBV27, the J gene TRBJ2-7, with D maybe TRBD1 (6 bases). V lost 3 bases and J 3 bases, leaving 12 bases between the germline ends. CDR1 and CDR2 from the germline V gene are MNHEY and SMNVEV (reference sequence). The CDR3 has 14 residues. Here the CDR3 DNA reads TGTGCCAGCAGTTTTAGCAGGGGTGGCTACGAGCAGTACTTC. It yields the protein CASSFSRGGYEQYF.

The chain uses TRBV3-1 (or the pseudogene TRBV3-2) and TRBJ1-1; TRBD1 matches 7 bases. J was trimmed by 1 base and V by 1 base; bases with no gene match: 0. From germline, CDR1 is LGHDT and CDR2 YNNKEL (reference sequence). CDR3 size: 14 residues. CDR3 in DNA: TGTGCCAGCAGCCAAGGACAGGGGAACACTGAAGCTTTCTTT. It translates to CASSQGQGNTEAFF.

This clone was detected only once. The chain couples TRBV19 to TRBJ1-5; D is possibly TRBD1 (6 bases). The CDR3 consists of 13 residues. Trimming cost V 4 bases and J 4 bases, with 8 bases left between them. Germline values: CDR1 LNHDA, CDR2 SQIVND (reference sequence). The CDR3 spells CASSKDRNQPQHF. The DNA for the CDR3 is TGTGCCAGTAGTAAGGACAGAAATCAGCCCCAGCATTTT.

The CDR3 protein is CSASFGTEAFF. CDR3 in DNA: TGCAGTGCCTCCTTCGGCACTGAAGCTTTCTTT. The genes are TRBV20-1 and TRBJ1-1; D unresolved. V lost 6 bases and J 4 bases, leaving 9 bases between the germline ends. This CDR3 has 11 residues. The germline gives CDR1 DFQATT, CDR2 SNEGSKA (reference sequence).

The chain links TRBV4-1 to TRBJ1-1, with 7 bases that match TRBD1. The germline CDR1 and CDR2 sequences are MGHRA and YSYEKL. The CDR3 is made up of 14 amino acids. J was trimmed by 5 bases and V by 2 bases; bases with no gene match: 5. The CDR3 is CASSQNTGVTEAFF. In DNA, the CDR3 is TGCGCCAGCAGCCAAAACACAGGGGTTACTGAAGCTTTCTTT.

This clone was observed a handful of times. The rearrangement links TRBV5-1 to TRBJ2-1; 12 bases match TRBD2. V trimming: 1 base; J trimming: 7 bases; junction bases outside the gene matches: 6. This CDR3 contains 16 residues. Germline V gives CDR1 SGHRS, CDR2 YFSETQ. CDR3 sequence (DNA): TGCGCCAGCAGCTTGACCCTAGCGGGGGGGCCTAATGAGCAGTTCTTC. Encoded protein: CASSLTLAGGPNEQFF.

The chain carries TRBV3-1 (or the pseudogene TRBV3-2) and TRBJ1-6; D is perhaps TRBD1 (6 bases). Trimming pared 3 bases from V and 2 bases from J, leaving 14 bases between. CDR1 and CDR2 (germline): LGHDT, YNNKEL (reference sequence). The CDR3 covers 17 residues. The CDR3 sequence is CASSHRTGRTYNSPLHF. CDR3 coding DNA: TGTGCCAGCAGCCACCGAACAGGGAGAACCTATAATTCACCCCTCCACTTT.

This clone was seen a single time. The chain has TRBV28 and TRBJ1-3; no clear D gene. Germline V gene sequence: CDR1 MDHEN, CDR2 SYDVKM. Trimming pared 5 bases from V and 0 bases from J, leaving 11 bases between. This CDR3 comprises 15 residues. CDR3 coding DNA: TGTGCCAGCAGTCCCCCTAGCACCTCTGGAAACACCATATATTTT. Translating gives CASSPPSTSGNTIYF.

The sample holds a few counts of this clone. The CDR3 DNA sequence: TGTGCCAGCAGCGAATTATCCCCTGCGCCTTCGGATGAGCAGTTCTTC. Its translation is CASSELSPAPSDEQFF. The V and J genes are TRBV9 and TRBJ2-1; D is uncertain. Per germline, CDR1 SGDLS and CDR2 YYNGEE. V lost 3 bases, J lost 8 bases, and 21 bases lay in between. The CDR3 totals 16 residues.

This chain connects TRBV6-5 to TRBJ2-2, with a tentative D call TRBD1 (5 bases). Trimming pared 5 bases from V and 6 bases from J, leaving 16 bases between. The CDR3 consists of 15 residues. Germline assignment: CDR1 MNHEY and CDR2 SVGAGI. The DNA of the CDR3 is TGTGCCAGCAGTCGACCAGGGTATTCATCCGGGGAGCTGTTTTTT. Translated, it gives CASSRPGYSSGELFF.

The CDR3 bases are TGTGCCAGCAGCGGGGACAGGGAGACTGAAGCTTTCTTT. Its protein product is CASSGDRETEAFF. This sequence joins TRBV7-2 and TRBJ1-1; 9 positions agree with TRBD1. Germline CDR1 reads SGHTA; CDR2 reads FQGNSA. The ends lost 5 bases at V and 5 bases at J; junction bases unmatched: 3. The length of the CDR3 is 13 residues. The variable domain in full, with the rest retrieved from reference TRBV7-2 and TRBJ1-1, is GAGVSQSPSNKVTEKGKDVELRCDPISGHTALYWYRQSLGQGLEFLIYFQGNSAPDKSGLPSDRFSAERTGGSVSTLTIQRTQQEDSAVYLCASSGDRETEAFFGQGTRLTVV.

This rearrangement joins TRBV2 to TRBJ1-4; D is perhaps TRBD1 (6 bases). The germline CDR1 and CDR2 sequences are SNHLY and FYNNEI. Trimming removed 6 bases at V and 8 bases at J, with 16 bases between. The CDR3 runs 14 residues. The CDR3 DNA sequence: TGTGCCAGCAGCCCACAGGGCTCGCGGGAAAAACTGTTTTTT. It codes for CASSPQGSREKLFF.

A few counts support this clone. This CDR3 reads CASSQESSFLRYF. The CDR3 nucleotides are TGTGCCAGCAGCCAAGAGAGCTCTTTTTTGCGGTATTTT. The J gene is TRBJ2-3, the V gene TRBV3-1 (or the pseudogene TRBV3-2); D gene ambiguous. Germline V CDR1 and CDR2: LGHDT, YNNKEL (reference sequence). The length of the CDR3 is 13 residues. The V and J ends lost 0 bases and 14 bases respectively, with 15 bases between them.

The chain combines TRBV18 with TRBJ1-3, with D perhaps TRBD1 (5 bases). There are 15 residues in the CDR3. Germline CDR1 and CDR2: KGHSH and LQKENI. The ends were cut back, 2 bases at V and 6 bases at J, with 14 bases in the middle. CDR3: CASSPTGGGVNTIYF. The CDR3 DNA reads as TGTGCCAGCTCACCAACAGGCGGGGGAGTAAACACCATATATTTT.

The V gene is TRBV29-1, the J gene TRBJ2-7, with 8 positions matching TRBD1. CDR1 is SQVTM, CDR2 ANQGSEA, per germline. The CDR3 has 15 amino acids. V lost 0 bases to trimming and J lost 5 bases; unmatched junction nucleotides: 9. The CDR3 coding sequence is TGCAGCGTTGAAGATGGGGCAGGGGGCTGGAACGAGCAGTACTTC. It yields the protein CSVEDGAGGWNEQYF.